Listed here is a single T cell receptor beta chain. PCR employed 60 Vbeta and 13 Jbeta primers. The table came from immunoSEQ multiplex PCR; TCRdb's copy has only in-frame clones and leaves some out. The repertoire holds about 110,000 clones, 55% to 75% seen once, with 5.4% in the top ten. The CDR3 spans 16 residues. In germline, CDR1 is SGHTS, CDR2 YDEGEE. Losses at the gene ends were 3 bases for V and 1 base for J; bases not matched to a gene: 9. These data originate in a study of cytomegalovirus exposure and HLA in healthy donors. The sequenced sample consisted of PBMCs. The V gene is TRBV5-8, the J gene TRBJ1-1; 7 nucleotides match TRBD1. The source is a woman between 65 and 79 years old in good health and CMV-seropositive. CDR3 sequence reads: CASSSWRGLQNTEAFF. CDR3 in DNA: TGTGCCAGCAGCTCATGGAGGGGGCTCCAGAACACTGAAGCTTTCTTT.